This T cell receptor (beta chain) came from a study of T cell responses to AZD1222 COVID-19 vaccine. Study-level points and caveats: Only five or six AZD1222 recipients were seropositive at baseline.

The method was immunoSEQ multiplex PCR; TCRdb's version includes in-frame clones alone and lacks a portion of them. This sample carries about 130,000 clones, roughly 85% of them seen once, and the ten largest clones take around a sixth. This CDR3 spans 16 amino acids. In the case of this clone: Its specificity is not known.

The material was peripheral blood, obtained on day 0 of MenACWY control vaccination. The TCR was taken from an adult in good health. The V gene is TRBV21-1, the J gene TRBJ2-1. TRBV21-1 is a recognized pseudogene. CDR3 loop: CASNNSSFASYNEQFF. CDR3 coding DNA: TGTGCCAGCAACAATTCCAGTTTTGCGTCCTACAATGAGCAGTTCTTC.